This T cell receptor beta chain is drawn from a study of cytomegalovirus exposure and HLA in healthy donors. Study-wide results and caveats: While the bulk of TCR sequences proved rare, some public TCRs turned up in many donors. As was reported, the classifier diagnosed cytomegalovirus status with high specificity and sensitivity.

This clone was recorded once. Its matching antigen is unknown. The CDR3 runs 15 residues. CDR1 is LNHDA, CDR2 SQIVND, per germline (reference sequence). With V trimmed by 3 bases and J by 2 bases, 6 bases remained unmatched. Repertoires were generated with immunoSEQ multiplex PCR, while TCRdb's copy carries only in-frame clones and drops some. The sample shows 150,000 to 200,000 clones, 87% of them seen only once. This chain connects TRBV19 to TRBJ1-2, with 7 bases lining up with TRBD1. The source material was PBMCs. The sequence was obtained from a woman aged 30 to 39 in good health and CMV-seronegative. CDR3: CASSISTGANYGYTF. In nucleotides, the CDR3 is TGTGCCAGTAGTATTTCAACAGGGGCGAACTATGGCTACACCTTC.